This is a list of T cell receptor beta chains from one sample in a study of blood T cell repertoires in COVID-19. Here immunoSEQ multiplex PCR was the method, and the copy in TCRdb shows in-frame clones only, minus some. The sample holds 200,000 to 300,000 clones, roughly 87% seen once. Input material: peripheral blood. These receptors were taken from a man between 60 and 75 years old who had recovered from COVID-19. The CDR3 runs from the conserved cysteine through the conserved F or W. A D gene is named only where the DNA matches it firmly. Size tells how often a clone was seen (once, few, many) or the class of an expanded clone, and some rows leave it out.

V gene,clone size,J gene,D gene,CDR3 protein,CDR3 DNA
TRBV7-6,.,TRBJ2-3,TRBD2,CASSSPGLHTQYF,TGTGCCAGCAGCTCCCCGGGACTACATACGCAGTATTTT
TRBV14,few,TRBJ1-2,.,CASSRGYLYGYTF,TGTGCCAGCAGCCGAGGATACCTTTATGGCTACACCTTC
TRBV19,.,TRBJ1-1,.,CASSRIGAEAFF,TGTGCCAGTAGTAGGATCGGGGCTGAAGCTTTCTTT
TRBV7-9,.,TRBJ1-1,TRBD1,CASSPGTGRTEAFF,TGTGCCAGCAGCCCCGGGACAGGGAGGACTGAAGCTTTCTTT
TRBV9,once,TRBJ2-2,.,CASSPGGWGTPGELFF,TGTGCCAGCAGCCCAGGGGGGTGGGGGACGCCCGGGGAGCTGTTTTTT
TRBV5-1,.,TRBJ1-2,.,CASSSERGGGYTF,TGCGCCAGCAGCTCGGAGAGGGGGGGTGGCTACACCTTC
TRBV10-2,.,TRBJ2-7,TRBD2,CASSKAGGNEQYF,TGCGCCAGCAGTAAAGCGGGGGGCAACGAGCAGTACTTC
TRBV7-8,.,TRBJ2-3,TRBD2,CASRLAGGRIDTQYF,TGTGCCAGCAGGCTAGCGGGGGGGCGTATCGATACGCAGTATTTT
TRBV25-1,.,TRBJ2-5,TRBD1,CASRPTGQETQYF,TGTGCCAGCAGGCCGACAGGGCAAGAGACCCAGTACTTC
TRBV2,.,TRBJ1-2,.,CASTMTEIYGYTF,TGTGCCAGCACCATGACAGAGATATATGGCTACACCTTC
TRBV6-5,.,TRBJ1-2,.,CATTTAGTSNYGYTF,TGTGCCACCACTACAGCCGGGACATCTAACTATGGCTACACCTTC
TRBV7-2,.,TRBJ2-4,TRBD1,CASSVGQGNGNIQYF,TGTGCCAGCAGCGTAGGACAGGGTAATGGGAACATTCAGTACTTC
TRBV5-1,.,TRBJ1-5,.,CASSWGPGDQPQHF,TGCGCCAGCAGCTGGGGACCGGGGGATCAGCCCCAGCATTTT
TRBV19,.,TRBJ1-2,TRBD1,CASSPTLTGSSGYTF,TGTGCCAGTAGTCCAACCTTGACAGGGTCCTCTGGCTACACCTTC
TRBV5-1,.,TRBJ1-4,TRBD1,CASGNRGATNEKLFF,TGCGCCAGCGGCAACAGGGGAGCAACTAATGAAAAACTGTTTTTT
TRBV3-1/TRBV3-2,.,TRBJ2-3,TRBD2,CASSQGGGATDTQYF,TGTGCCAGCAGCCAGGGCGGGGGGGCCACAGATACGCAGTATTTT
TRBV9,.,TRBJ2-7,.,CASSVADRPGYEQYF,TGTGCCAGCAGCGTAGCTGACCGACCGGGCTACGAGCAGTACTTC
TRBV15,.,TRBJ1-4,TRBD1,CATSRDRAWNEKLFF,TGTGCCACCAGCAGGGACAGGGCTTGGAATGAAAAACTGTTTTTT
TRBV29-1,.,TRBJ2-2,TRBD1,CSVGLRTGGSDTGELFF,TGCAGCGTTGGTCTTCGGACAGGGGGATCCGACACCGGGGAGCTGTTTTTT
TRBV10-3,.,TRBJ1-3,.,CAISESGSYGNTIYF,TGTGCCATCAGTGAATCAGGGTCGTACGGAAACACCATATATTTT
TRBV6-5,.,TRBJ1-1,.,CASKLGQLNTEAFF,TGTGCCAGCAAACTGGGACAATTGAACACTGAAGCTTTCTTT
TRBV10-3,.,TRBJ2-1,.,CAISESRGAHEQFF,TGTGCCATCAGTGAGTCTCGGGGGGCCCATGAGCAGTTCTTC
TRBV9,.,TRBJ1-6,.,CASSAGGKGSPLHF,TGTGCCAGCAGTGCGGGGGGTAAGGGATCACCCCTCCACTTT
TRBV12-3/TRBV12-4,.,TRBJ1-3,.,CASTGTGNTIYF,TGTGCCAGCACGGGGACTGGAAACACCATATATTTT
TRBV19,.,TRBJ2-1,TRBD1,CASSDRDSYFF,TGTGCCAGTAGCGACAGGGATAGTTATTTCTTC
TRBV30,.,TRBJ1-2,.,CAWSVDGNYGYTF,TGTGCCTGGAGTGTTGACGGGAACTATGGCTACACCTTC
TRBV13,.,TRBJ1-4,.,CASSLQGGGSNEKLFF,TGTGCCAGCAGCTTACAGGGAGGGGGATCTAATGAAAAACTGTTTTTT
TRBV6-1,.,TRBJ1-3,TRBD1,CASSEARRQGYSTIYF,TGTGCCAGCAGTGAAGCGCGCAGACAGGGCTACAGCACCATATATTTT
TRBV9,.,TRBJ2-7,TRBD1,CASSGQGSNYEQYF,TGTGCCAGCAGCGGACAGGGGTCCAACTACGAGCAGTACTTC
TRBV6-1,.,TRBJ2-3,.,CASSEYRGSDTQYF,TGTGCCAGCAGTGAGTATAGGGGATCAGATACGCAGTATTTT
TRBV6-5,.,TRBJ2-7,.,CASSPTRGTSYEQYF,TGTGCCAGTTCCCCCACCCGGGGGACCTCCTACGAGCAGTACTTC
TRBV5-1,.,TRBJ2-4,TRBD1,CASSKGTDLAKNIQYF,TGCGCCAGCAGCAAGGGGACAGACCTAGCCAAAAACATTCAGTACTTC
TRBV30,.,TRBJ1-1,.,CAWRGQANTEAFF,TGTGCCTGGAGGGGACAAGCGAACACTGAAGCTTTCTTT
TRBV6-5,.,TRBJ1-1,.,CASSYTGGEAFF,TGTGCCAGCAGTTACACAGGCGGTGAAGCTTTCTTT
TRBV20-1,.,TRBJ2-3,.,CSASEGGTVLDTQYF,TGCAGTGCTAGTGAAGGGGGGACAGTTTTAGATACGCAGTATTTT
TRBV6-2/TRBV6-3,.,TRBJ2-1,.,CASRYGWTAEQFF,TGTGCCAGCAGATACGGGTGGACAGCCGAGCAGTTCTTC